This T cell receptor (beta chain) stems from a study of control samples from healthy donors and cancer patients (dated by TCRdb to 2018 to 2021). There are 12 amino acids in the CDR3, from cysteine to phenylalanine inclusive. Only CDR3 DNA is held: 36 bases, read in frame from base 1. V is cut by 6 bases and J by 6 bases, and the space between the germline ends is 9 bases. The germline V gene supplies CDR1 MDHEN and CDR2 SYDVKM. About this clone itself: Its target antigen remains unknown. Base-call qualities are not available, and no considerably larger clone is one nucleotide away.

Receptor libraries were prepared by the immunoSEQ multiplex PCR assay. The table comes from immuneACCESS by way of TCRdb, which keeps in-frame sequences with V and J called. Part of the clones is missing from these tables; in studies checked, under half for an unresolved V gene and the rest for unknown reasons. Here the sample has some 120,000 clones; more than 70% occur a single time. About 3% of the sample rests with the top ten. This sequence was found in a man aged 60 to 75 in good health. What was sequenced was blood. The rearrangement combines TRBV28 with TRBJ1-5, with the D gene uncertain. The CDR3 sequence is CASRANLQPQHF. The DNA sequence is given as TGTGCCAGCAGGGCTAACCTTCAGCCCCAGCATTTT.